The next 16 T cell receptor beta chains were all read from a single sample in a study of blood T cell repertoires in COVID-19. Produced via immunoSEQ multiplex PCR; TCRdb's table is partial and in-frame only. The profile shows some 460,000 clones, nearly 90% of them singletons. The sample taken for sequencing was PBMCs or T cells enriched from blood (not recorded which). The receptor source for this set is a woman aged 18-30 years with acute COVID-19.

This sequence joins TRBV11-1 and TRBJ1-3; no reliable D call. The CDR3 contains 15 residues. V gave up 5 bases and J gave up 0 bases, with 11 bases separating them. Germline CDR1 SGHAT, CDR2 FQDESV (reference sequence). The CDR3 coding sequence is TGTGCCAGCAGCCTGGACGGGAGCTCTGGAAACACCATATATTTT. Its translation is CASSLDGSSGNTIYF.

A single count supports this clone. The V call is TRBV10-3, the J call TRBJ2-1; no definite D call. Per the germline V gene, CDR1 is ENHRY and CDR2 is SYGVKD. Trimming took 4 bases from V and 13 from J, leaving 14 bases between them. The CDR3 is made up of 12 amino acids. The CDR3 nucleotides read TGTGCCATCAGTGGTGTAGAGACACAACAGTTCTTC. Translating gives CAISGVETQQFF.

The V and J genes are TRBV7-3 and TRBJ1-6; 10 bases are a match to TRBD1. V was pared by 5 bases and J by 11 bases, with 9 bases of the junction left unmatched. Germline lookup yields CDR1 SGHTA and CDR2 FQGTGA. The CDR3 runs 15 residues. The DNA for the CDR3 is TGTGCCAGCAGCAGGACAGGGGGGAGAGGGGCACCCCTCCACTTT. It translates to CASSRTGGRGAPLHF. The full variable domain, its missing parts supplied by reference TRBV7-3 and TRBJ1-6, is GAGVSQTPSNKVTEKGKYVELRCDPISGHTALYWYRQSLGQGPEFLIYFQGTGAADDSGLPNDRFFAVRPEGSVSTLKIQRTERGDSAVYLCASSRTGGRGAPLHFGNGTRLTVT.

The rearrangement links TRBV11-3 to TRBJ2-3, with 13 nucleotides matching TRBD2. The junction had 2 bases not matched to a gene; V was cut back by 5 bases and J by 0 bases. Germline V gene lookup returns CDR1 SGHNT and CDR2 YENEEA. The CDR3 is 16 residues long. The CDR3 region has the DNA TGTGCCAGCAGCCGGACTAGCGGGAGAAGCACAGATACGCAGTATTTT. Protein sequence: CASSRTSGRSTDTQYF.

The J gene is TRBJ2-5, the V gene TRBV4-1, with 8 nucleotides matching TRBD2. The CDR3 consists of 15 residues. In germline, CDR1 is MGHRA, CDR2 YSYEKL. Unmatched junction bases numbered 6, after V lost 0 bases and J lost 6 bases. CDR3 sequence (DNA): TGCGCCAGCAGCCAAGAACGGGGGGGCCCCAAGACCCAGTACTTC. Protein sequence: CASSQERGGPKTQYF.

The genes are TRBV19 and TRBJ1-5, with 7 bases matching TRBD1. The CDR3 loop spans 14 amino acids. CDR1 and CDR2 (germline): LNHDA, SQIVND (reference sequence). Germline trimming cut 8 bases from V and 3 bases from J; bases unmatched to any gene: 7. The DNA of the CDR3 is TGTGCCAGTTCAAACAGGGGACCCAATCAGCCCCAGCATTTT. Its translation is CASSNRGPNQPQHF.

The chain links TRBV5-1 to TRBJ2-3; D possibly corresponds to TRBD2 (5 bases). Germline-derived CDR1 and CDR2 are SGHRS and YFSETQ. This CDR3 has 14 amino acids. V lost 6 bases and J lost 6, with 17 bases in between. This chain's CDR3 is CASTAGSVSDTQYF. CDR3 nucleotide sequence: TGCGCCAGCACCGCTGGGAGCGTCTCGGATACGCAGTATTTT.

CDR3 sequence: CASSVQGYNEQFF. Here the CDR3 DNA reads TGTGCCAGCAGCGTACAGGGTTACAATGAGCAGTTCTTC. The rearrangement joins TRBV3-1 (or the pseudogene TRBV3-2) to TRBJ2-1, with D perhaps matching TRBD1 (6 bases). The CDR3 has 13 residues. Trimming cost V 5 bases and J 4 bases, with 9 bases left between them. Germline assignment: CDR1 LGHDT and CDR2 YNNKEL (reference sequence).

The chain links TRBV2 to TRBJ2-7, with no clear D. Germline assignment: CDR1 SNHLY and CDR2 FYNNEI. Trimming removed 5 bases at V and 2 bases at J, with 4 bases between. The CDR3 has 11 residues. Here the CDR3 DNA reads TGTGCCAGCAGTTTCACCTACGAGCAGTACTTC. Protein product: CASSFTYEQYF.

This rearrangement joins TRBV11-2 to TRBJ2-7; 7 bases align to TRBD1. The CDR3 sequence is 14 residues long. The J segment lost 1 base and the V segment lost 3 bases, leaving 3 bases of the junction unmatched. In germline, CDR1 is SGHAT, CDR2 FQNNGV. The CDR3 bases are TGTGCCAGCAGCTTCCGGGACAGATCCTACGAGCAGTACTTC. Translated, it gives CASSFRDRSYEQYF.

The J gene is TRBJ2-2, the V gene TRBV28, with 12 bases matching TRBD2. This CDR3 spans 16 amino acids. Losses at the gene ends were 7 bases for V and 4 bases for J; bases not matched to a gene: 7. Germline CDR1 is MDHEN and CDR2 is SYDVKM. CDR3 loop: CASKSSGRAGTGELFF. The CDR3 region has the DNA TGTGCCAGCAAGTCTAGCGGGAGGGCTGGCACCGGGGAGCTGTTTTTT.

This rearrangement joins TRBV7-9 to TRBJ2-7, with D possibly being TRBD1 (6 bases). The CDR3 spans 15 residues. Germline CDR1 reads SEHNR; CDR2 reads FQNEAQ (reference sequence). Trimming pared 5 bases from V and 0 bases from J, leaving 14 bases between. The CDR3 sequence: CASSGARDNSYEQYF. The CDR3 DNA reads as TGTGCCAGCAGCGGGGCCAGGGACAACTCCTACGAGCAGTACTTC. The full variable domain, in which reference TRBV7-9 and TRBJ2-7 provide the parts outside the CDR3, is DTGVSQNPRHKITKRGQNVTFRCDPISEHNRLYWYRQTLGQGPEFLTYFQNEAQLEKSRLLSDRFSAERPKGSFSTLEIQRTEQGDSAMYLCASSGARDNSYEQYFGPGTRLTVT.

The chain is built from TRBV19 and TRBJ2-5, with TRBD2 identical over 14 bases. V gave up 5 bases and J gave up 4 bases; unmatched junction bases: 3. Germline CDR1 reads LNHDA; CDR2 reads SQIVND (reference sequence). This CDR3 has 15 amino acids. This CDR3 is CASSPTSGRVETQYF. CDR3 bases: TGTGCCAGTAGTCCGACTAGCGGGAGGGTAGAGACCCAGTACTTC.

The chain employs TRBV29-1 and TRBJ2-5; 7 bases match TRBD2. With 0 bases clipped from V and 1 base from J, the junction kept 8 bases outside the gene matches. Germline V CDR1 and CDR2: SQVTM, ANQGSEA. This CDR3 region has 16 residues. CDR3 DNA sequence: TGCAGCGTTGAAGATCAGCGCCCTAGCGGCCAAGAGACCCAGTACTTC. This translates into CSVEDQRPSGQETQYF.

The chain couples TRBV5-8 to TRBJ1-2, with a tentative D call TRBD1 (5 bases). V was shortened by 0 bases and J by 5 bases, with 11 bases between the two germline ends. This CDR3 region has 14 residues. Germline V gene data show CDR1 as SGHTS and CDR2 as YDEGEE. The DNA for the CDR3 is TGTGCCAGCAGCTTGGCCGGGGGGGTATATGGCTACACCTTC. It encodes CASSLAGGVYGYTF.

The V and J genes are TRBV7-2 and TRBJ2-3; maybe TRBD2 (5 bases). V dropped 8 bases and J dropped 1 base, with 16 bases sitting between them. The CDR3 has 15 residues. CDR1 and CDR2 from the germline V gene are SGHTA and FQGNSA. DNA of the CDR3: TGTGCCAGCGGCCTTTGGGGAGACGGCACAGATACGCAGTATTTT. Translating it yields CASGLWGDGTDTQYF.